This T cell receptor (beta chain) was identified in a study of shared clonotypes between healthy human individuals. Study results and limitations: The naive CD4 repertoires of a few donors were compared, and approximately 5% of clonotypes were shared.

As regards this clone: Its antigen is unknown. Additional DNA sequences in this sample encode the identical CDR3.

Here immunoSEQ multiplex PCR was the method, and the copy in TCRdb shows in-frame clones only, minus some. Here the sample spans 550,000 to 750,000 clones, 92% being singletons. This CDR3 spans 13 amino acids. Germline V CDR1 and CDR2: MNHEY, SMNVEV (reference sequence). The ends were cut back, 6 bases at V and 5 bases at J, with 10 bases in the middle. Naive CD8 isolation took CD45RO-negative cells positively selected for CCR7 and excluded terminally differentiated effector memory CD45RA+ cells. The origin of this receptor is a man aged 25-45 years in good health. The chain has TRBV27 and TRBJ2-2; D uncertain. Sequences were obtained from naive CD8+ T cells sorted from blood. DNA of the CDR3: TGTGCCAGCAGCTCACTCGCAACCGGGGAGCTGTTTTTT. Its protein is CASSSLATGELFF.